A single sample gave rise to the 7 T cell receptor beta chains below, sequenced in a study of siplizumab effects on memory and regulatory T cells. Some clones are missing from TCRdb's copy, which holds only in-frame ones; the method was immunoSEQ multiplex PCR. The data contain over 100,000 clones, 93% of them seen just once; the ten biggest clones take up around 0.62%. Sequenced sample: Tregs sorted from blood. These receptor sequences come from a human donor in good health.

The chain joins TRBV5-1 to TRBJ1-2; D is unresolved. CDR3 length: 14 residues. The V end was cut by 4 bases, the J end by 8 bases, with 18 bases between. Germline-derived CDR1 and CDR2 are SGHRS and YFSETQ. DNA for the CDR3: TGCGCCAGCAGCCTCATCGGACCTGCTAGCGGCTACACCTTC. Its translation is CASSLIGPASGYTF.

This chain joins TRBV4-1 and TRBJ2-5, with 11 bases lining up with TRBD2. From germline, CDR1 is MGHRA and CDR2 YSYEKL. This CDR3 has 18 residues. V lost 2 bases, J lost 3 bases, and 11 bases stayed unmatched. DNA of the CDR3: TGCGCCAGCAGCCAAATTAGCGGGGGGGCAGGGCAAAAAGAGACCCAGTACTTC. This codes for CASSQISGGAGQKETQYF.

CDR3 sequence (DNA): TGTGCCAGCAGCGCTGGGGGGGCGAGGTTCGGCTATGGCTACACCTTC. The encoded protein is CASSAGGARFGYGYTF. The chain combines TRBV9 with TRBJ1-2, with a weak D call TRBD1 (6 bases). Deletions cut 3 bases from V and 4 bases from J, with 19 bases between. Germline V lookup: CDR1 SGDLS, CDR2 YYNGEE. CDR3 length: 16 residues.

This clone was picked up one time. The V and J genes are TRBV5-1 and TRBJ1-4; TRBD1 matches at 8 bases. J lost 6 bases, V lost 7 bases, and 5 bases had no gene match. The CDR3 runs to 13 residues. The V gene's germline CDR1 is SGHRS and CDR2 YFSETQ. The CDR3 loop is CASHPTGDEKLFF. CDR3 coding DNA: TGCGCCAGCCACCCGACAGGGGATGAAAAACTGTTTTTT.

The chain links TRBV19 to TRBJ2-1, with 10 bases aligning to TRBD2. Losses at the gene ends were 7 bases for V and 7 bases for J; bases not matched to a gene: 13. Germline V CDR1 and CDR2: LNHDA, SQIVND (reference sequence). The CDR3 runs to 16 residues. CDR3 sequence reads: CASIPRASGSSNEQFF. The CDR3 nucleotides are TGTGCCAGTATCCCCCGAGCTAGCGGGAGTTCGAATGAGCAGTTCTTC.

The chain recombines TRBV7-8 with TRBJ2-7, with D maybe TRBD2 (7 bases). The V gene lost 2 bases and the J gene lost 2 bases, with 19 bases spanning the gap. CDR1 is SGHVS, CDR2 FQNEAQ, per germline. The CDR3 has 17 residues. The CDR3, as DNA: TGTGCCAGCAGCTTACGCGTGTGGCGGGGGCCTACCTACGAGCAGTACTTC. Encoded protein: CASSLRVWRGPTYEQYF.

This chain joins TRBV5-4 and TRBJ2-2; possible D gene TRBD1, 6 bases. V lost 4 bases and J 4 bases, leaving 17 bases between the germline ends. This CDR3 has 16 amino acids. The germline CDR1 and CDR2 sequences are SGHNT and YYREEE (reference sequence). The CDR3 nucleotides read TGTGCCAGCAGCCCTATTGACAGGATGCCCACCGGGGAGCTGTTTTTT. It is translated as CASSPIDRMPTGELFF. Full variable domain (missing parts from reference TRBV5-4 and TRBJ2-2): ETGVTQSPTHLIKTRGQQVTLRCSSQSGHNTVSWYQQALGQGPQFIFQYYREEENGRGNFPPRFSGLQFPNYSSELNVNALELDDSALYLCASSPIDRMPTGELFFGEGSRLTVL.